This T cell receptor beta chain was captured by sequencing in a study of T cell responses to AZD1222 COVID-19 vaccine. Overall study context: Both about-4-week and about-12-week second-dose recipients were combined.

Points from the study as a whole: There were mostly white British donors and more females than males, and clonal diversity was possibly underestimated. Once two AZD1222 doses were given, Spike-specific TCR breadth and depth went up. There were repertoire samples only from the period after the peak T cell response.

V was pared by 1 base and J by 4 bases, with 11 bases between. This CDR3 has 14 residues. CDR1 SGHTA and CDR2 FQGNSA come from the germline V gene. The assay was immunoSEQ multiplex PCR, and TCRdb's table has in-frame clones only and misses some. This table has more than 150,000 clones, approximately 86% appearing once. Concerning this clone: Its antigen is unidentified.

This specimen consisted of peripheral blood, obtained on day 0 of AZD1222 vaccination. The genes are TRBV7-2 and TRBJ2-7; D may correspond to TRBD1 or TRBD2 (5 bases each). This receptor was identified in an adult in good health. CDR3: CASSLGGTLYEQYF. The CDR3 DNA reads as TGTGCCAGCAGCTTAGGGGGGACCTTATACGAGCAGTACTTC.